This TCR beta chain is drawn from a study of T cell repertoires in cytomegalovirus infection. Study summary: Public TCR beta signatures marked donors with CMV infection and the matching HLA. Study-wide results and limits: What dominated the ex vivo response were HLA-C-restricted CMV-specific TCR beta clonotypes. Identification of carriers of CMV plus the relevant HLA was achieved through cumulative public TCR beta family frequency.

This clonotype came up a few times. Its antigen remains unknown. CDR3 length: 12 residues. Trimming pared 3 bases from V and 9 bases from J, leaving 8 bases between. CDR1 and CDR2 from the germline V gene are MDHEN and SYDVKM. TCRdb reanalysed the reads using MiXCR and keeps one entry per CDR3 protein. This sample yields under 150,000 distinct CDR3 sequences, of which roughly a quarter are seen a single time; roughly 35% belongs to the top ten. Sequenced sample: PBMCs, sequenced either directly or after in vitro stimulation (not recorded which). The clonotype comes from a human donor in good health (CMV status not recorded). Some clones in this sample may be carry-over from other donors' samples. The chain employs TRBV28 and TRBJ1-4, with D hard to call. The CDR3 here is CASSFMAQKLFF. In nucleotides, the CDR3 is TGTGCCAGCAGTTTCATGGCGCAAAAACTGTTTTTT.